The 19 T cell receptor beta chains listed next were all sequenced from one sample in a study of blood T cell repertoires in COVID-19. The table came from immunoSEQ multiplex PCR; TCRdb's copy has only in-frame clones and leaves some out. The sample lists about 170,000 clones; 70% to 85% were seen once. The sample was peripheral blood. The receptors originated from a woman of 80 years or more with acute or convalescent COVID-19.

The chain recombines TRBV2 with TRBJ2-5, with 8 bases identical to TRBD2. CDR3 length: 15 amino acids. CDR1 and CDR2 from the germline V gene are SNHLY and FYNNEI. V lost 2 bases, J lost 5 bases, and 7 bases stayed unmatched. The CDR3 loop is CASSEHSGNGETQYF. In nucleotides, the CDR3 is TGTGCCAGCAGTGAACATAGCGGGAATGGGGAGACCCAGTACTTC. Full variable domain (outside the CDR3, taken from reference TRBV2 and TRBJ2-5): EPEVTQTPSHQVTQMGQEVILRCVPISNHLYFYWYRQILGQKVEFLVSFYNNEISEKSEIFDDQFSVERPDGSNFTLKIRSTKLEDSAMYFCASSEHSGNGETQYFGPGTRLLVL.

The chain has TRBV5-4 and TRBJ2-1; perhaps TRBD2 as D (6 bases). From germline, CDR1 is SGHNT and CDR2 YYREEE (reference sequence). V was clipped by 4 bases and J by 12 bases, with 17 bases between them. The CDR3 sequence is 13 residues long. CDR3 sequence reads: CASSPWDFEGQFF. Here the CDR3 DNA reads TGTGCCAGCAGCCCCTGGGACTTCGAGGGGCAGTTCTTC.

The chain employs TRBV19 and TRBJ1-6; 7 nucleotides match TRBD1. Per the germline V gene, CDR1 is LNHDA and CDR2 is SQIVND (reference sequence). The CDR3 covers 16 residues. Trimming took 0 bases from V and 7 from J; bases not matched to a gene: 6. CDR3 loop: CASSIDRAGGNSPLHF. The CDR3 region has the DNA TGTGCCAGTAGTATAGATCGGGCAGGGGGGAATTCACCCCTCCACTTT.

V and J are TRBV3-1 (or the pseudogene TRBV3-2) and TRBJ1-2, with 9 bases aligning to TRBD1. Trimming removed 8 bases from V and 8 bases from J; junction bases left unmatched: 9. The CDR3 extends over 13 amino acids. The germline V gene encodes CDR1 LGHDT and CDR2 YNNKEL (reference sequence). The CDR3 coding sequence is TGTGCCAGCGCCTTACAGGGGGCGGAGGGCTACACCTTC. Translated, it gives CASALQGAEGYTF.

The chain couples TRBV3-1 (or the pseudogene TRBV3-2) to TRBJ2-1, with D unclear. Germline lookup yields CDR1 LGHDT and CDR2 YNNKEL (reference sequence). The CDR3 runs 15 residues. V lost 6 bases and J 6 bases, leaving 18 bases between the germline ends. CDR3 protein: CASSLVGVGGNEQFF. The CDR3 DNA follows: TGTGCCAGCAGTCTCGTAGGAGTTGGTGGCAATGAGCAGTTCTTC.

This sequence joins TRBV5-1 and TRBJ2-5; 10 nucleotides agree with TRBD2. CDR1 is SGHRS and CDR2 is YFSETQ in the germline V gene. There are 14 residues in the CDR3. The ends lost 3 bases at V and 3 bases at J; junction bases unmatched: 2. DNA of the CDR3: TGCGCCAGCAGCTATGGGACTAGCGAAGAGACCCAGTACTTC. Protein: CASSYGTSEETQYF.

The chain joins TRBV5-6 to TRBJ1-3; D perhaps matches TRBD1 (6 bases). Germline V CDR1 and CDR2: SGHDT, YYEEEE. This CDR3 contains 15 residues. Between the trimmed V and J ends, which lost 4 bases and 2 bases, there was a span of 13 bases. The CDR3 spells CASSPLQGPGNTIYF. CDR3 sequence (DNA): TGTGCCAGCAGCCCCCTACAGGGCCCTGGAAACACCATATATTTT.

The chain recombines TRBV30 with TRBJ2-7; 13 bases agree with TRBD2. In germline, CDR1 is GTSNPN, CDR2 SVGIG (reference sequence). With 3 bases clipped from V and 4 bases from J, the junction kept 9 bases outside the gene matches. The CDR3 is 16 residues long. The CDR3 nucleotides are TGTGCCTGGAGACTAGCGGGAGGGCCTTTCATGTACGAGCAGTACTTC. Translating it yields CAWRLAGGPFMYEQYF.

This clone is medium-sized (0.01 to 0.1%). The J gene is TRBJ2-3, the V gene TRBV3-1 (or the pseudogene TRBV3-2); D is unresolved. Germline V gene lookup returns CDR1 LGHDT and CDR2 YNNKEL (reference sequence). Trimming pared 1 base from V and 1 base from J, leaving 9 bases between. The length of the CDR3 is 15 residues. The CDR3 bases are TGTGCCAGCAGCCAAGGAGGCTACCGCACAGATACGCAGTATTTT. It specifies CASSQGGYRTDTQYF.

This clone has more than one count but fewer than ten. The V gene is TRBV27, the J gene TRBJ1-2; D perhaps matches TRBD1 (6 bases). There are 12 residues in the CDR3. Germline CDR1 is MNHEY and CDR2 is SMNVEV (reference sequence). The V end lost 3 bases, the J end lost 8 bases, and 10 bases lay between the germline ends. Here the CDR3 DNA reads TGTGCCAGCAGTTTTCAGGGACAAGGCTACACCTTC. Residues: CASSFQGQGYTF.

V is TRBV3-1 (or the pseudogene TRBV3-2) and J is TRBJ2-1; 7 bases fit TRBD2. Losses at the gene ends were 0 bases for V and 4 bases for J; bases not matched to a gene: 12. This CDR3 is built from 18 residues. CDR1 is LGHDT and CDR2 is YNNKEL in the germline V gene (reference sequence). The CDR3 here is CASSQEASRAGLYNEQFF. The DNA of the CDR3 is TGTGCCAGCAGCCAAGAAGCGTCCAGGGCGGGACTATACAATGAGCAGTTCTTC.

In DNA, the CDR3 is TGTGCCAGCAGTGTAGGGACAGGGGTTAATGAGCAGTTCTTC. Its translation: CASSVGTGVNEQFF. V gene TRBV6-6 combines with J gene TRBJ2-1; TRBD1 matches 10 bases. The CDR3 is 14 residues long. With V trimmed by 5 bases and J by 7 bases, 5 bases remained unmatched. Looked up from germline, CDR1 is MNHNY and CDR2 is SVGAGI (reference sequence).

V gene TRBV5-1 combines with J gene TRBJ2-5; 8 nucleotides line up with TRBD2. V trimming: 3 bases; J trimming: 4 bases; junction bases outside the gene matches: 8. The CDR3 has 15 amino acids. Germline loops: CDR1 SGHRS, CDR2 YFSETQ. The CDR3 is CASSWGESGRETQYF. CDR3 DNA sequence: TGCGCCAGCAGCTGGGGCGAGAGCGGGAGAGAGACCCAGTACTTC.

This clone occurred a few times. The chain employs TRBV5-1 and TRBJ2-4; 7 bases align to TRBD1. Unmatched junction bases numbered 4, after V lost 3 bases and J lost 7 bases. Germline V lookup: CDR1 SGHRS, CDR2 YFSETQ. There are 13 residues in the CDR3. The CDR3 loop is CASSWDSWNIQYF. The CDR3 region has the DNA TGCGCCAGCAGCTGGGACAGCTGGAACATTCAGTACTTC. The full variable domain, rest sourced from reference TRBV5-1 and TRBJ2-4, is KAGVTQTPRYLIKTRGQQVTLSCSPISGHRSVSWYQQTPGQGLQFLFEYFSETQRNKGNFPGRFSGRQFSNSRSEMNVSTLELGDSALYLCASSWDSWNIQYFGAGTRLSVL.

The genes are TRBV1 and TRBJ2-1; the D segment call TRBD2 is taken from the table without a DNA check. TRBV1 is an annotated pseudogene. The CDR3 length is 11 residues. DNA for the CDR3: TGCACCAGCAGCCTACCGGTCCCCCCGTTCTTC. This gives the protein CTSSLPVPPFF.

The genes are TRBV2 and TRBJ1-3, with TRBD1 identical over 7 bases. The CDR3 runs to 15 residues. Germline CDR1 SNHLY, CDR2 FYNNEI. V lost 5 bases to trimming and J lost 0 bases; unmatched junction nucleotides: 4. The CDR3 DNA reads as TGTGCCAGCAGTTCACAGGGGTACTCTGGAAACACCATATATTTT. Translating gives CASSSQGYSGNTIYF.

The chain carries TRBV15 and TRBJ2-6; D not certain. CDR1 LNHNV and CDR2 YYDKDF come from the germline V gene (reference sequence). The CDR3 spans 14 residues. V lost 0 bases to trimming and J lost 3 bases, with 3 bases between them. CDR3 residues: CATSRDHGANVLTF. The CDR3 DNA is TGTGCCACCAGCAGAGACCATGGGGCCAACGTCCTGACTTTC.

The V gene is TRBV5-1, the J gene TRBJ1-1, with TRBD1 matching over 9 bases. This CDR3 has 17 residues. Trimming at V came to 0 bases and at J to 4 bases, leaving 10 bases not matched to a gene. From germline, CDR1 is SGHRS and CDR2 YFSETQ. The CDR3 bases are TGCGCCAGCAGCTTGGCCGGGACAGGGACATTATTCACTGAAGCTTTCTTT. This gives the protein CASSLAGTGTLFTEAFF.

This clone was counted once. The chain has TRBV6-5 and TRBJ1-6; D call uncertain. This CDR3 region has 15 residues. Trimming stripped 7 bases from V and 0 bases from J, with 10 bases between. CDR1 is MNHEY, CDR2 SVGAGI, per germline. CDR3 in amino acids: CASTQSGSYNSPLHF. The CDR3 DNA follows: TGTGCCAGCACCCAATCGGGCTCCTATAATTCACCCCTCCACTTT.